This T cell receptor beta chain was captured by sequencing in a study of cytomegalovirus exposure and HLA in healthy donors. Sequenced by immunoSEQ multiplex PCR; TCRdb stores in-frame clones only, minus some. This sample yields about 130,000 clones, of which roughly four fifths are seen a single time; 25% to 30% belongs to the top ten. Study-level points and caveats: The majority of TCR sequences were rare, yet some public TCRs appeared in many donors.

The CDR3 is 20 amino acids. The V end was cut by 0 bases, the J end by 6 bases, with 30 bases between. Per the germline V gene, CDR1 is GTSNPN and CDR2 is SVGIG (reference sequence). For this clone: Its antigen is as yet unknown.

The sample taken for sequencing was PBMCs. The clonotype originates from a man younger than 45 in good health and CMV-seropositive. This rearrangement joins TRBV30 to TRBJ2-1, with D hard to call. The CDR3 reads CAWSVFWCRERHLGRNEQFF. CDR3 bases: TGTGCCTGGAGTGTATTTTGGTGCCGTGAACGGCATTTGGGCCGCAATGAGCAGTTCTTC.